A single sample gave rise to the 26 T cell receptor beta chains below, sequenced in a study of post-analysis software for immune sequencing data. General study results and limits: About five TRBV segments were more frequent in patients than controls; TRBV5-6, TRBV5-1 and TRBV20-1 belonged to this group.

These receptors have no known antigen. TCR beta libraries were prepared from cDNA with unique molecular identifiers. Using its own MiXCR run on the PCR reads, TCRdb lists one record per CDR3 protein. Of 150,000 to 200,000 distinct CDR3 sequences listed, over 25% were seen once; the top ten hold over 1.2%. Sequenced material: blood. Receptors were obtained from a girl aged 10 to 17 with multiple sclerosis.

This chain joins TRBV4-1 and TRBJ1-4; D is uncertain. The CDR3 has 15 amino acids. Trimming removed 1 base from V and 8 bases from J, with 14 bases in between. Germline values: CDR1 MGHRA, CDR2 YSYEKL. This CDR3 is CASSQVPLIGEKLFF. CDR3 nucleotide sequence: TGCGCCAGCAGCCAAGTTCCCCTCATCGGGGAAAAACTGTTTTTT.

In its sample, this clonotype was seen many times. The chain recombines TRBV27 with TRBJ2-7; D call uncertain. Per the germline V gene, CDR1 is MNHEY and CDR2 is SMNVEV (reference sequence). V lost 3 bases and J lost 4, with 4 bases in between. The CDR3 loop spans 11 amino acids. CDR3 nucleotide sequence: TGTGCCAGCAGTTTCTTTTACGAGCAGTACTTC. Residues: CASSFFYEQYF.

The chain carries TRBV27 and TRBJ2-7; a possible D gene is TRBD1 (5 bases). Trimming took 2 bases from V and 2 from J, leaving 10 bases between them. Germline CDR1 is MNHEY and CDR2 is SMNVEV (reference sequence). There are 14 residues in the CDR3. The CDR3 coding sequence is TGTGCCAGCAGTTTAGCCGCCAGGGCCTACGAGCAGTACTTC. This encodes CASSLAARAYEQYF.

This clonotype was found many times. This chain uses TRBV20-1 with TRBJ1-4, with TRBD1 as a possible D gene (5 bases). V was cut by 6 bases and J by 2 bases, with 16 bases left in between. The CDR3 covers 15 residues. CDR1 and CDR2 (germline): DFQATT, SNEGSKA (reference sequence). The chain's CDR3 is CSALSQRGTNEKLFF. DNA of the CDR3: TGCAGTGCCCTTAGCCAAAGGGGCACTAATGAAAAACTGTTTTTT.

The V and J genes are TRBV5-6 and TRBJ1-2, with a tentative D call TRBD1 (6 bases). The CDR3 loop spans 16 amino acids. Per germline, CDR1 SGHDT and CDR2 YYEEEE. V was clipped by 4 bases and J by 0 bases, with 16 bases between them. CDR3 protein: CASSRTVERANYGYTF. The CDR3 DNA follows: TGTGCCAGCAGCCGGACAGTCGAAAGAGCTAACTATGGCTACACCTTC. Using reference TRBV5-6 and TRBJ1-2 for the parts outside the CDR3, the full variable domain is DAGVTQSPTHLIKTRGQQVTLRCSPKSGHDTVSWYQQALGQGPQFIFQYYEEEERQRGNFPDRFSGHQFPNYSSELNVNALLLGDSALYLCASSRTVERANYGYTFGSGTRLTVV.

This clonotype was picked up a small number of times. The rearrangement links TRBV14 to TRBJ1-2, with 7 bases that match TRBD1. Looked up from germline, CDR1 is SGHDN and CDR2 is FVKESK. Trimming took 3 bases from V and 8 from J; bases not matched to a gene: 3. The CDR3 loop spans 12 amino acids. The CDR3 here is CASSQQQGGYTF. CDR3 nucleotide sequence: TGTGCCAGCAGCCAGCAACAGGGGGGCTACACCTTC.

Concerning this clonotype: The junction departs from the called germline gene at one end, perhaps through a read error. The chain links TRBV29-1 to TRBJ2-4; weak D call: TRBD1 (5 bases). TRBJ2-5 matches the DNA end more closely, so the J call is doubtful. This CDR3 contains 14 residues. Germline V gene data show CDR1 as SQVTM and CDR2 as ANQGSEA. The CDR3: CSVQDRRSRETQYF. The CDR3 coding sequence is TGCAGCGTTCAAGACAGACGATCTAGGGAGACCCAGTACTTC.

With respect to this clonotype: This clone may be a read error of a much larger clone one base away. This rearrangement joins TRBV2 to TRBJ2-7; D perhaps matches TRBD2 (5 bases). Trimming removed 8 bases from V and 0 bases from J, with 14 bases in between. The CDR3 totals 14 residues. The V gene's germline CDR1 is SNHLY and CDR2 FYNNEI. The CDR3 nucleotides are TGTGCCAGCTGTTCCCCCCGGGGCTCCTACGAGCAGTACTTC. This codes for CASCSPRGSYEQYF.

The CDR3 loop reads CSAPGDFLPYEQFF. The DNA for the CDR3 is TGCAGTGCCCCTGGGGACTTTCTTCCCTACGAGCAGTTCTTC. The chain employs TRBV20-1 and TRBJ2-1; D is possibly TRBD2 (6 bases). Per germline, CDR1 DFQATT and CDR2 SNEGSKA (reference sequence). There are 14 residues in the CDR3. The V end was cut by 6 bases, the J end by 10 bases, with 22 bases between.

V gene TRBV5-1 combines with J gene TRBJ2-3; 9 bases fit TRBD1. Trimming removed 4 bases from V and 6 bases from J; junction bases left unmatched: 6. CDR3 length: 14 amino acids. Germline V gene lookup returns CDR1 SGHRS and CDR2 YFSETQ. The CDR3 DNA follows: TGCGCCAGCAGCCTGACGACAGGGGGGGATACGCAGTATTTT. It specifies CASSLTTGGDTQYF.

The chain has TRBV15 and TRBJ2-5; D is undetermined. Trimming cost V 0 bases and J 3 bases, with 5 bases left between them. This CDR3 is 13 amino acids long. CDR1 and CDR2 from the germline V gene are LNHNV and YYDKDF (reference sequence). This CDR3 is CATSREPKETQYF. Here the CDR3 DNA reads TGTGCCACCAGCAGAGAGCCTAAAGAGACCCAGTACTTC.

In its sample, this clonotype was seen many times. V usage is TRBV7-9 and J usage is TRBJ2-5; D not certain. The J call may be mistaken, given a closer DNA end match to TRBJ2-7. CDR1 and CDR2 (germline): SEHNR, FQNEAQ (reference sequence). The CDR3 covers 11 residues. The CDR3 DNA is TGTGCCAGCAGCTTAGAGGACGAGCAGTACTTC. Its translation is CASSLEDEQYF.

The chain recombines TRBV12-3 or TRBV12-4 with TRBJ1-1; 7 bases line up with TRBD1. The CDR3 runs 15 residues. J gave up 1 base and V 5 bases, and 7 bases lay outside the gene matches. The CDR3 nucleotides read TGTGCCAGCAGTCTTGCCGGGACAGCGAACACTGAAGCTTTCTTT. Encoded protein: CASSLAGTANTEAFF.

This clonotype was detected a few times. V is TRBV24-1 and J is TRBJ2-1; 8 positions agree with TRBD1. The CDR3 is made up of 11 amino acids. J gave up 8 bases and V 11 bases, and 4 bases lay outside the gene matches. Germline V lookup: CDR1 KGHDR, CDR2 SFDVKD. The CDR3 loop is CASQGADEQFF. The CDR3 DNA sequence: TGTGCCAGTCAGGGGGCGGATGAGCAGTTCTTC.

The sample holds many counts of this clonotype. V usage is TRBV9 and J usage is TRBJ2-3; D unresolved. Looked up from germline, CDR1 is SGDLS and CDR2 is YYNGEE. The CDR3 sequence is 14 residues long. With 0 bases removed from V and 2 bases from J, the gap between germline ends came to 7 bases. This CDR3 reads CASSVVGSTDTQYF. The CDR3 DNA reads TGTGCCAGCAGCGTAGTGGGTTCCACAGATACGCAGTATTTT.

The gene calls are TRBV12-3 or TRBV12-4 and TRBJ1-3; D gene uncertain. Trimming cost V 6 bases and J 4 bases, with 7 bases left between them. The CDR3 length is 12 residues. CDR3 coding DNA: TGTGCCAGCAGCCCAGAGGGAAACACCATATATTTT. Amino acids: CASSPEGNTIYF.

This clonotype was observed a handful of times. The chain is built from TRBV4-1 and TRBJ1-5; D may be TRBD1 (5 bases). CDR1 and CDR2 from the germline V gene are MGHRA and YSYEKL. V gave up 0 bases and J gave up 5 bases, with 11 bases separating them. The CDR3 length is 15 residues. The DNA of the CDR3 is TGCGCCAGCAGCCAAGACGGAGGGGAAGATCAGCCCCAGCATTTT. Translation gives CASSQDGGEDQPQHF.

Notes on this clonotype: Possible read error: a much larger clone is one base away. The J gene is TRBJ2-5, the V gene TRBV11-2, with 10 bases identical to TRBD2. The trim removed 4 bases at V and 5 bases at J, leaving 7 bases unmatched. Germline V lookup: CDR1 SGHAT, CDR2 FQNNGV. The CDR3 has 15 residues. The CDR3 here is CASSYASGRIETQYF. The CDR3 DNA sequence: TGTGCCAGCAGCTACGCTAGCGGGAGAATTGAGACCCAGTACTTC.

The chain couples TRBV5-1 to TRBJ1-1; unclear D gene. Germline lookup yields CDR1 SGHRS and CDR2 YFSETQ. This CDR3 region has 16 residues. V lost 0 bases to trimming and J lost 0 bases, with 12 bases between them. The CDR3: CASSLVLRALNTEAFF. The DNA of the CDR3 is TGCGCCAGCAGCTTGGTCCTAAGGGCTTTGAACACTGAAGCTTTCTTT.

Many counts were recorded for this clonotype. The rearrangement links TRBV27 to TRBJ2-1, with 8 bases lining up with TRBD2. Germline CDR1 reads MNHEY; CDR2 reads SMNVEV (reference sequence). Unmatched junction bases numbered 8, after V lost 7 bases and J lost 6 bases. The CDR3 runs 14 residues. Written as DNA, the CDR3 is TGTGCCAGCAAGCCGGGAGGGGACTCCAATGAGCAGTTCTTC. As protein: CASKPGGDSNEQFF.

This chain uses TRBV5-1 with TRBJ2-3; the match to TRBD2 covers 10 bases. CDR1 is SGHRS, CDR2 YFSETQ, per germline. With V trimmed by 3 bases and J by 3 bases, 7 bases remained unmatched. The CDR3 runs 16 residues. The CDR3 DNA sequence: TGCGCCAGCAGCTCCGGAGCTAGCGGGAGAACAGATACGCAGTATTTT. It translates to CASSSGASGRTDTQYF.

The rearrangement uses TRBV2 and TRBJ2-3; 16 positions match TRBD2. From germline, CDR1 is SNHLY and CDR2 FYNNEI. The CDR3 is made up of 16 amino acids. V was clipped by 6 bases and J by 7 bases; unmatched bases: 7. CDR3 residues: CASSGGTSGRANTQYF. In nucleotides, the CDR3 is TGTGCCAGCAGCGGAGGGACTAGCGGGAGGGCCAATACGCAGTATTTT.

This clonotype was seen at least ten times. The chain has TRBV7-9 and TRBJ2-5; D is perhaps TRBD1 (7 bases). CDR1 is SEHNR and CDR2 is FQNEAQ in the germline V gene (reference sequence). Trimming shortened V by 8 bases and J by 11 bases, and 21 bases separated the two germline ends. This CDR3 region has 13 residues. The CDR3 is CASRGLTGFQQYF. Written as DNA, the CDR3 is TGTGCCAGCCGGGGACTGACAGGGTTTCAGCAGTACTTC. Looking up the rest from reference TRBV7-9 and TRBJ2-5 gives the full variable domain: DTGVSQNPRHKITKRGQNVTFRCDPISEHNRLYWYRQTLGQGPEFLTYFQNEAQLEKSRLLSDRFSAERPKGSFSTLEIQRTEQGDSAMYLCASRGLTGFQQYFGPGTRLLVL.

This chain uses TRBV12-3 or TRBV12-4 with TRBJ2-6; 7 nucleotides match TRBD1. Losses at the gene ends were 5 bases for V and 1 base for J; bases not matched to a gene: 8. This CDR3 is 17 amino acids long. The CDR3 nucleotides are TGTGCCAGCAGTGGGGACAGTTTCCAATCTGGGGCCAACGTCCTGACTTTC. Amino acid sequence: CASSGDSFQSGANVLTF.

This clonotype was observed many times. The chain uses TRBV6-5 and TRBJ2-3; 7 nucleotides match TRBD2. V lost 7 bases and J lost 2; bases outside the gene matches: 9. Germline V CDR1 and CDR2: MNHEY, SVGAGI. The CDR3 contains 15 residues. CDR3 nucleotides: TGTGCCAGCAAACCTTCGGGGGGATTCACAGATACGCAGTATTTT. This translates into CASKPSGGFTDTQYF.

The chain couples TRBV20-1 to TRBJ1-6, with 8 bases that match TRBD1. Per the germline V gene, CDR1 is DFQATT and CDR2 is SNEGSKA (reference sequence). The CDR3 has 13 amino acids. Unmatched junction bases numbered 1, after V lost 3 bases and J lost 6 bases. CDR3 protein: CSASQGANSPLHF. The CDR3 coding sequence is TGCAGTGCTAGTCAGGGGGCTAATTCACCCCTCCACTTT.